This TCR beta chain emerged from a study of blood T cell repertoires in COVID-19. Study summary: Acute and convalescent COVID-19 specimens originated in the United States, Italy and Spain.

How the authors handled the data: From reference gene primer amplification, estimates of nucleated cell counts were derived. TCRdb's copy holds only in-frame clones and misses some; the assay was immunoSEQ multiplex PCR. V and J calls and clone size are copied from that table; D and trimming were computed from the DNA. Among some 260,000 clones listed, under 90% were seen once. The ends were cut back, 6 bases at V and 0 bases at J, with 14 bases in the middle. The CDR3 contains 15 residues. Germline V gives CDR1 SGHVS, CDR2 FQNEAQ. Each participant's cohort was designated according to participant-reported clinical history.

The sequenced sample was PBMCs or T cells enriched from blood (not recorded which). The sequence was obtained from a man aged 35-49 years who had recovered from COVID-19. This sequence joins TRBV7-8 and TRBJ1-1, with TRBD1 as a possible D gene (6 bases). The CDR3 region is CASSTMGAMNTEAFF. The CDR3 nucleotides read TGTGCCAGCAGTACTATGGGGGCTATGAACACTGAAGCTTTCTTT.